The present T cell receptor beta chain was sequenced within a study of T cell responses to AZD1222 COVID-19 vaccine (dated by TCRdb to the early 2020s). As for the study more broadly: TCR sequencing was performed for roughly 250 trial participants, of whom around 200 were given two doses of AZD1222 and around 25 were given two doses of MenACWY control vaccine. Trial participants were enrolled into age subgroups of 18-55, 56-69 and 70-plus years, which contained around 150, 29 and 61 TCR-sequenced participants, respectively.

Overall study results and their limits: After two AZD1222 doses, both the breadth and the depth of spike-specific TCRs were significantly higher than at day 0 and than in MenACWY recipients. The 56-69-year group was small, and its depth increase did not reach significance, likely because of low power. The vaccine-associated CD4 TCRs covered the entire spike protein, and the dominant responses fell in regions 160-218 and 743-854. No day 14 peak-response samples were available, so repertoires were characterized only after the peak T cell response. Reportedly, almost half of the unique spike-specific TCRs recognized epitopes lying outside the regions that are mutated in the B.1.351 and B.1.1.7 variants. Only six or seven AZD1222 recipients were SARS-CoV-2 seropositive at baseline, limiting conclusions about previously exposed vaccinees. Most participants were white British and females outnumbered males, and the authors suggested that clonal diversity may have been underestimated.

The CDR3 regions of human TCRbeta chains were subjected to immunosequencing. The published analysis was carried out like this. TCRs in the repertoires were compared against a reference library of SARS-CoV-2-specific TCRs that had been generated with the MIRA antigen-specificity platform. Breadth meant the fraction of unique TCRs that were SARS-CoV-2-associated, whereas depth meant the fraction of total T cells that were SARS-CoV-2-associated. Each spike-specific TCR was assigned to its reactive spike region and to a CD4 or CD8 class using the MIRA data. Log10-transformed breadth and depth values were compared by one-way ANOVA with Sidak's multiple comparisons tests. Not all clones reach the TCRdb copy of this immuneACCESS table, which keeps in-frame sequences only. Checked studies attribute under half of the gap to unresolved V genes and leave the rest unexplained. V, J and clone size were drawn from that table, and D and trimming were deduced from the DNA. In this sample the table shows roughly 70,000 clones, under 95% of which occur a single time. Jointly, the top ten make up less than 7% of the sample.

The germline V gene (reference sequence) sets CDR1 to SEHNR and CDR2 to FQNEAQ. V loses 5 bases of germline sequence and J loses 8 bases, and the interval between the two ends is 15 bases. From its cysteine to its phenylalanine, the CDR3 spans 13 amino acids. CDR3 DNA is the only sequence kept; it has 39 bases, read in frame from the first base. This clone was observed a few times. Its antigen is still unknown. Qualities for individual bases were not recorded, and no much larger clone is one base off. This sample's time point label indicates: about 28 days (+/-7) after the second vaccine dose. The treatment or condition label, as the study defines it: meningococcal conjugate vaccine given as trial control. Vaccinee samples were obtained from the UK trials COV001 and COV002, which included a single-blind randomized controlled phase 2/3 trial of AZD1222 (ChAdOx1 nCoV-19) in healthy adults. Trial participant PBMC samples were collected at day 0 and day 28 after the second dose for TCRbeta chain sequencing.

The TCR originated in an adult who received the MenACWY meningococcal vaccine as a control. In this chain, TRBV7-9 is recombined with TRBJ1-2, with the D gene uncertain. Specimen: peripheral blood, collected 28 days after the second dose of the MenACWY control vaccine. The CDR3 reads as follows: CASSPRTRRGYTF. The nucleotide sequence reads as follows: TGTGCCAGCAGCCCGCGAACAAGGAGAGGCTACACCTTC.